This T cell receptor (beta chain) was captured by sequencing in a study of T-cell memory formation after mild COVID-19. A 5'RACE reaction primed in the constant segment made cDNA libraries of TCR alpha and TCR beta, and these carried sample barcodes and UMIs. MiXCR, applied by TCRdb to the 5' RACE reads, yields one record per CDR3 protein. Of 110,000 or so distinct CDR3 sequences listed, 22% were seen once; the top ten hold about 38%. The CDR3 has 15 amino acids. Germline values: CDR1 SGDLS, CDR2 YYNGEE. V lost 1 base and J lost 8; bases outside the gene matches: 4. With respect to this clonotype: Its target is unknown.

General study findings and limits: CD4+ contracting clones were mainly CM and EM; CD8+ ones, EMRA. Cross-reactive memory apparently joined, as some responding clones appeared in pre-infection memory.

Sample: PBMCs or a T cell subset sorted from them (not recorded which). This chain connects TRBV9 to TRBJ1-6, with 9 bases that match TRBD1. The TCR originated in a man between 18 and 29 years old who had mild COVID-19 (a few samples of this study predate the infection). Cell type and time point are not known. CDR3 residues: CASSVWGQGDSPLHF. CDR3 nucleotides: TGTGCCAGCAGCGTATGGGGACAGGGAGATTCACCCCTCCACTTT. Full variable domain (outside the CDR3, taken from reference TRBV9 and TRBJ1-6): DSGVTQTPKHLITATGQRVTLRCSPRSGDLSVYWYQQSLDQGLQFLIQYYNGEERAKGNILERFSAQQFPDLHSELNLSSLELGDSALYFCASSVWGQGDSPLHFGNGTRLTVT.